The 6 T cell receptor beta chains presented below share a single source sample, sequenced in a study of chemoradiotherapy in HPV16-positive cancers. TCRdb's table, derived via immunoSEQ multiplex PCR, lists solely in-frame clones and lacks some. Of around 30,000 clones in the sample, roughly 90% were seen once. The sequencing here drew on blood, taken from a patient who underwent chemoradiotherapy. Source of these receptors: a human donor with HPV-associated anogenital cancer.

This clone was observed a single time. CDR3 sequence (DNA): TGTGCCAGCAGTGACTGGACAGGGGACTATGGCTACACCTTC. Translation: CASSDWTGDYGYTF. The rearrangement uses TRBV2 and TRBJ1-2; 9 bases are shared with TRBD1. There are 14 residues in the CDR3. V lost 3 bases and J lost 3; bases outside the gene matches: 2. Per the germline V gene, CDR1 is SNHLY and CDR2 is FYNNEI.

V gene TRBV2 combines with J gene TRBJ1-2; D not certain. Germline V gene lookup returns CDR1 SNHLY and CDR2 FYNNEI. The CDR3 length is 11 residues. Trimming left V 8 bases short and J 4 bases short, with 8 bases between. This CDR3 is CASSRTYGYTF. The CDR3 nucleotides are TGTGCCAGCTCCCGAACCTATGGCTACACCTTC.

The rearrangement joins TRBV6-5 to TRBJ1-6, with D unclear. Germline CDR1 and CDR2: MNHEY and SVGAGI. V dropped 1 base and J dropped 7 bases, with 11 bases sitting between them. The CDR3 extends over 15 amino acids. The CDR3 is CASSYYNGRNSPLHF. Written as DNA, the CDR3 is TGTGCCAGCAGTTACTATAATGGTCGGAATTCACCCCTCCACTTT.

This chain uses TRBV5-4 with TRBJ2-1, with 9 bases matching TRBD1. The CDR3 is 15 amino acids. Per germline, CDR1 SGHNT and CDR2 YYREEE (reference sequence). V was pared by 1 base and J by 4 bases, with 3 bases of the junction left unmatched. In DNA, the CDR3 is TGTGCCAGCAGCTTGACAGGGGGCTTTTACAATGAGCAGTTCTTC. Protein: CASSLTGGFYNEQFF.

The sample holds one count of this clone. The V and J genes are TRBV7-2 and TRBJ2-7; 9 bases are a match to TRBD2. Germline V lookup: CDR1 SGHTA, CDR2 FQGNSA. Trimming at V came to 1 base and at J to 3 bases, leaving 4 bases not matched to a gene. CDR3 length equals 15 residues. CDR3 DNA sequence: TGTGCCAGCAGCTTAGGCCGCGGGGGGGGCTACGAGCAGTACTTC. Translation gives CASSLGRGGGYEQYF.

The chain recombines TRBV29-1 with TRBJ1-4, with D possibly TRBD1 on 5 matching bases. Trimming removed 4 bases from V and 4 bases from J, with 16 bases in between. This CDR3 comprises 15 residues. The germline CDR1 and CDR2 sequences are SQVTM and ANQGSEA. Here the CDR3 DNA reads TGCAGCGTTGTCGGAGGCCGGGGGAATAATGAAAAACTGTTTTTT. Residues: CSVVGGRGNNEKLFF.